Sequencing of this T cell receptor beta chain was carried out in a study of monozygotic twins with inflammatory bowel disease. Using eight separate reactions per sample, the authors generated cDNA. From the 5' RACE reads, TCRdb lists one entry per CDR3 protein and no DNA. The sample table includes under 200,000 distinct CDR3 sequences. About this clonotype: Antigen: not known.

Study-level findings and limits: Healthy co-twins exceeded IBD patients in TCRbeta diversity as measured by inverse Simpson. Different subtypes (of T cells) could not be told apart from one another.

CDR1 is SNHLY, CDR2 FYNNEI, per germline. The CDR3 totals 14 residues. The rearrangement joins TRBV2 to TRBJ2-3. Material: blood. The sequence was obtained from a human donor with ulcerative colitis or Crohn's disease, or a healthy co-twin of an affected twin (not recorded which). CDR3 sequence reads: CASSDGRRTDTQYF.